This T cell receptor (beta chain) is from a study of CD8+CD57+ T cells in acquired aplastic anemia. Background on the study: DNA from sorted CD4+ and CD8+ cells averaged around 3 ug. Average CD4+ read depth in healthy donors was about 10.8 million reads.

The template for TCR beta VDJ and CDR3 sequence profiling was genomic DNA. TCRdb recomputed calls from the reads with MiXCR, one row per CDR3 protein. The sample lists some 130,000 distinct CDR3 sequences, more than 35% occurring once. V gave up 2 bases and J gave up 5 bases; unmatched junction bases: 5. CDR1 LNHDA and CDR2 SQIVND come from the germline V gene (reference sequence). The CDR3 covers 16 residues. Study-wide points: Patients versus controls showed no significant CD8+ Simpson's diversity difference. Overlapping CD8+ CDR3 repertoires of patients and controls contained under 35 shared sequences.

This clonotype was observed many times. The antigen is unknown. The sequenced sample consisted of sorted CD4+, CD8+, or CD8+CD57+ T cells (not recorded which) from PBMCs. This TCR came from a human donor in good health, serving as a control. The rearrangement joins TRBV19 to TRBJ2-1, with TRBD2 matching over 11 bases. CDR3 sequence: CASSISTSGGNNEQFF. For the CDR3, the DNA is TGTGCCAGTAGTATAAGCACTAGCGGGGGTAACAATGAGCAGTTCTTC. The full variable domain, completed using reference TRBV19 and TRBJ2-1, is DGGITQSPKYLFRKEGQNVTLSCEQNLNHDAMYWYRQDPGQGLRLIYYSQIVNDFQKGDIAEGYSVSREKKESFPLTVTSAQKNPTAFYLCASSISTSGGNNEQFFGPGTRLTVL.